What follows is one T cell receptor (beta chain) and its context. Antigen unknown. The data were taken from a study of tumor-infiltrating lymphocytes in localized non-small cell lung cancer. As for the study in general: Some samples were collected after neoadjuvant chemotherapy; smokers, never-smokers and several histologies were included. Broader study findings: Different pieces of the same tissue went to different assays, confounding technical variation with intratumor heterogeneity. Not all patients were TCR sequenced, owing to tissue quantity. Higher tumor T cell infiltration than in uninvolved lung was supported by TCRbeta sequencing.

TCRdb's copy holds only in-frame clones and misses some; the assay was immunoSEQ multiplex PCR. This sample has about 21,000 clones, with approximately 80% found just once. V trimming: 7 bases; J trimming: 6 bases; junction bases outside the gene matches: 7. The CDR3 runs to 14 residues. The germline V gene encodes CDR1 LNHDA and CDR2 SQIVND (reference sequence). The rearrangement links TRBV19 to TRBJ2-1; 9 bases line up with TRBD2. Sequences were obtained from lung tumor tissue. This TCR derives from a human donor with non-small cell lung cancer. The CDR3 loop is CASKGGGGSNEQFF. As DNA, the CDR3 is TGTGCCAGTAAAGGCGGGGGGGGCTCCAATGAGCAGTTCTTC.